A single sample gave rise to the 14 T cell receptor beta chains below, sequenced in a study of response to subunit inactivated influenza vaccine. TCRdb recomputed calls from the RT-PCR reads with MiXCR, one row per CDR3 protein. The profile covers more than 200,000 distinct CDR3 sequences, with less than 15% appearing a single time and roughly 7.7% taken by the ten largest. The sequencing here drew on non-naive T cells sorted from PBMCs, taken approximately 15 days before vaccination. The receptors were sampled from a man aged 45-65 years who received an inactivated influenza vaccine.

This clonotype was observed a handful of times. The rearrangement uses TRBV20-1 and TRBJ2-5, with TRBD2 as a possible D gene (6 bases). V was cut by 0 bases and J by 5 bases, with 19 bases left in between. This CDR3 has 16 residues. Per the germline V gene, CDR1 is DFQATT and CDR2 is SNEGSKA (reference sequence). CDR3 bases: TGCAGTGCTAGAGATCGAACTAGCCGAGGGTGGGAGACCCAGTACTTC. Its translation is CSARDRTSRGWETQYF.

Details on this clonotype: A much larger clonotype is one base distant, so this may be a read error. The chain joins TRBV7-9 to TRBJ2-7, with D possibly being TRBD2 (5 bases). There are 13 residues in the CDR3. Germline values: CDR1 SEHNR, CDR2 FQNEAQ (reference sequence). Trimming took 5 bases from V and 3 from J, leaving 11 bases between them. The CDR3 DNA reads as TGTGCCAGCAGCACGGGGTACATCTACGAGCAGTACTTC. Its protein product is CASSTGYIYEQYF.

The CDR3 here is CSARDQGWGDTQYF. In nucleotides, the CDR3 is TGCAGTGCTAGAGATCAGGGGTGGGGAGATACGCAGTATTTT. V is TRBV20-1 and J is TRBJ2-3; TRBD1 might be the D (6 bases). Per the germline V gene, CDR1 is DFQATT and CDR2 is SNEGSKA (reference sequence). The CDR3 runs 14 residues. V shed 0 bases and J shed 5 bases, with 12 bases lying between them.

This rearrangement joins TRBV6-1 to TRBJ1-2; 9 positions match TRBD1. Germline CDR1 reads MNHNS; CDR2 reads SASEGT. The CDR3 runs 14 residues. V trimming: 6 bases; J trimming: 0 bases; junction bases outside the gene matches: 2. CDR3 amino acids: CASRGQGANYGYTF. The CDR3 bases are TGTGCCAGCAGGGGACAGGGAGCTAACTATGGCTACACCTTC.

The sample holds many counts of this clonotype. This chain connects TRBV29-1 to TRBJ1-5, with 9 bases identical to TRBD1. V gave up 5 bases and J gave up 3 bases; unmatched junction bases: 8. Germline loops: CDR1 SQVTM, CDR2 ANQGSEA. This CDR3 has 15 amino acids. CDR3 residues: CSVRDGTGPNQPQHF. In DNA form, the CDR3 reads TGCAGCGTTAGAGACGGGACAGGGCCCAATCAGCCCCAGCATTTT.

The chain joins TRBV28 to TRBJ2-1; 7 nucleotides align to TRBD2. Germline V lookup: CDR1 MDHEN, CDR2 SYDVKM. The CDR3 totals 14 residues. V dropped 3 bases and J dropped 7; count of bases not matched to a gene: 6. This chain's CDR3 is CASSFNGRTNEQFF. CDR3 in DNA: TGTGCCAGCAGTTTCAACGGGAGGACGAATGAGCAGTTCTTC.

The rearrangement uses TRBV28 and TRBJ1-5; D ambiguous. This CDR3 spans 12 amino acids. The V end lost 5 bases, the J end lost 5 bases, and 7 bases lay between the germline ends. Germline assignment: CDR1 MDHEN and CDR2 SYDVKM. The CDR3 bases are TGTGCCAGCAGTCCCGTGGATCAGCCCCAGCATTTT. Translated: CASSPVDQPQHF.

This clonotype was counted a few times. This chain connects TRBV6-6 to TRBJ2-5; the match to TRBD2 covers 9 bases. J lost 1 base, V lost 6 bases, and 0 bases had no gene match. From germline, CDR1 is MNHNY and CDR2 SVGAGI (reference sequence). The CDR3 covers 13 residues. The CDR3 DNA follows: TGTGCCAGCAGGACTAGCGGCCAAGAGACCCAGTACTTC. Translation: CASRTSGQETQYF.

The sample holds a few counts of this clonotype. This chain uses TRBV5-4 with TRBJ1-1; D gene ambiguous. Trimming took off 3 bases at V and 4 bases at J, with 13 bases between the two ends. Germline loops: CDR1 SGHNT, CDR2 YYREEE (reference sequence). This CDR3 has 14 residues. CDR3 protein: CASSSGTSRTEAFF. The CDR3 bases are TGTGCCAGCAGCTCGGGAACCAGTCGCACTGAAGCTTTCTTT.

This clonotype was counted ten times or more. The chain uses TRBV18 and TRBJ1-1; tentatively, D is TRBD1 (6 bases). The CDR3 runs 11 residues. Germline values: CDR1 KGHSH, CDR2 LQKENI. Trimming took off 6 bases at V and 5 bases at J, with 7 bases between the two ends. CDR3 sequence: CASSGQTEAFF. Written as DNA, the CDR3 is TGTGCCAGCTCCGGACAGACTGAAGCTTTCTTT.

This clonotype was counted many times. The J gene is TRBJ2-5, the V gene TRBV4-3, with unresolved D. The V gene lost 1 base and the J gene lost 3 bases, with 12 bases spanning the gap. Germline V gives CDR1 LGHNA, CDR2 YSLEER. This CDR3 spans 15 amino acids. The CDR3 region is CASSQAVDREETQYF. The CDR3 DNA reads TGCGCCAGCAGCCAAGCGGTCGATCGGGAAGAGACCCAGTACTTC.

The chain joins TRBV9 to TRBJ1-6; D remains unclear. Germline CDR1 and CDR2: SGDLS and YYNGEE. V was cut by 0 bases and J by 10 bases, with 11 bases left in between. CDR3 length equals 14 residues. In DNA, the CDR3 is TGTGCCAGCAGCGTAGAATCCGCGAACTCACCCCTCCACTTT. It yields the protein CASSVESANSPLHF.

The V call is TRBV24-1, the J call TRBJ2-2; the D gene is possibly TRBD1 (5 bases). V dropped 0 bases and J dropped 4 bases, with 8 bases sitting between them. This CDR3 region has 15 residues. The germline CDR1 and CDR2 sequences are KGHDR and SFDVKD. CDR3 sequence: CATSDLGRATGELFF. The CDR3, as DNA: TGTGCCACCAGTGATTTGGGCAGGGCCACCGGGGAGCTGTTTTTT.

In its sample, this clonotype was seen a few times. V and J are TRBV5-6 and TRBJ1-2, with D possibly TRBD1 on 5 matching bases. This CDR3 has 14 residues. Trimming took off 4 bases at V and 8 bases at J, with 18 bases between the two ends. CDR1 and CDR2 (germline): SGHDT, YYEEEE. The CDR3 DNA reads as TGTGCCAGCAGCAACCCTCTCCCAGGGAGCGGCTACACCTTC. It translates to CASSNPLPGSGYTF.